This TCR beta chain appears in the sequencing data of a study of response to subunit inactivated influenza vaccine (dated by TCRdb to the late 2010s). Regarding the study in general: Deep quantitative profiling of the T cell receptor repertoire was used in the study to follow responses to a trivalent subunit inactivated influenza vaccine.

Study-level results and caveats: It was suggested by the authors that each seasonal influenza vaccination may recruit only a limited number of new T cells.

From a lookup of the germline V gene, CDR1 and CDR2 are SGHAT and FQNNGV. From the cysteine up to the phenylalanine, the CDR3 has a length of 15 residues. Only the CDR3 portion is preserved as DNA: 45 bases, with reading frame beginning at the first base. V is trimmed back by 1 base and J by 6 bases, and the junction contains 4 bases that no gene match accounts for. Libraries were built with RT-PCR. The sequencer listed for this sample is Illumina HiSeq 2500. TCRdb trimmed public reads at Q25 via fastp, called clones via MiXCR and kept in-frame beta chains. Rows merge per CDR3 protein into single entries with the most common DNA and genes. The sample table shows 530,000 or so distinct CDR3 sequences, and 25% are seen once. The ten largest make up 1.5% to 2% of the sample. As for this clonotype: Its recognized antigen is unknown. No base-level quality is on record; no much larger clone is a single base apart.

The receptor's source is a man aged 45-65 years who received an inactivated influenza vaccine. Donor details come from another sample of the same person, matched by shared clones. This chain is built from TRBV11-2 and TRBJ2-7; the central 12 bases match TRBD1. The material sequenced was CD4+ T cells sorted from PBMCs, taken roughly 5 days after vaccination. The nucleotides are TGTGCCAGCAGCTTAGGTTGGGACAGGGGGCGCGAGCAGTACTTC. This translates into CASSLGWDRGREQYF.